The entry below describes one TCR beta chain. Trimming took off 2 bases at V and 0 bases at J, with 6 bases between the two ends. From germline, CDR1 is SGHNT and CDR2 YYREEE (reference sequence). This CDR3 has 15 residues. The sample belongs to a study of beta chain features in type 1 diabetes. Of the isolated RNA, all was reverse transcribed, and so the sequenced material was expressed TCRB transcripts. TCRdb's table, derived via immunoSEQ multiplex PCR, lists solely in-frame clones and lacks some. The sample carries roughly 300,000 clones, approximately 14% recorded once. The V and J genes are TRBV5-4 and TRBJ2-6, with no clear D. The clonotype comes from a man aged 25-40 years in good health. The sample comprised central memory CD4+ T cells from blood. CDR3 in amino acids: CASSFRGSGANVLTF. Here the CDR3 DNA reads TGTGCCAGCAGCTTTCGTGGCTCTGGGGCCAACGTCCTGACTTTC.